A single sample is the source of the 25 T cell receptor beta chains below, sequenced in a study of beta chain features in type 1 diabetes. Sequenced material consisted of expressed TCRB transcripts (all of the isolated RNA was reverse transcribed). The data were produced by immunoSEQ multiplex PCR, yet TCRdb's version contains in-frame clones alone and is incomplete. The profile shows 810,000 or so clones, about a sixth of them singletons. Sequencing used naive CD4+ T cells from blood. The receptors were gathered from a woman in her late teens or twenties in good health.

The rearrangement links TRBV5-6 to TRBJ1-2, with 12 bases fitting TRBD1. The ends lost 4 bases at V and 8 bases at J; junction bases unmatched: 9. CDR3 length: 15 amino acids. CDR1 and CDR2 (germline): SGHDT, YYEEEE. CDR3 in DNA: TGTGCCAGCAGCGGGACAGGGGGCGCAGACGGAGGCTACACCTTC. Protein: CASSGTGGADGGYTF.

CDR3: CASSYETNGYTF. In nucleotides, the CDR3 is TGTGCCAGCAGCTATGAAACAAATGGCTACACCTTC. The chain couples TRBV5-4 to TRBJ1-2; D unresolved. The CDR3 length is 12 residues. V was cut by 3 bases and J by 6 bases, with 9 bases left in between. Germline CDR1 is SGHNT and CDR2 is YYREEE (reference sequence).

The chain is built from TRBV28 and TRBJ1-5; the D gene is possibly TRBD1 (6 bases). The V gene's germline CDR1 is MDHEN and CDR2 SYDVKM. CDR3 length: 13 amino acids. Trimming removed 7 bases at V and 2 bases at J, with 9 bases between. CDR3 residues: CASKQGGNQPQHF. CDR3 coding DNA: TGTGCCAGCAAACAGGGTGGCAATCAGCCCCAGCATTTT. The variable domain in full, with the rest retrieved from reference TRBV28 and TRBJ1-5, is DVKVTQSSRYLVKRTGEKVFLECVQDMDHENMFWYRQDPGLGLRLIYFSYDVKMKEKGDIPEGYSVSREKKERFSLILESASTNQTSMYLCASKQGGNQPQHFGDGTRLSIL.

This clone has a handful of counts. The rearrangement joins TRBV7-9 to TRBJ1-1; D may be TRBD1 (6 bases). The V end was cut by 5 bases, the J end by 0 bases, with 25 bases between. The germline CDR1 and CDR2 sequences are SEHNR and FQNEAQ (reference sequence). The CDR3 spans 19 residues. The CDR3: CASSRTRMGTRGMNTEAFF. As DNA, the CDR3 is TGTGCCAGCAGCCGGACGCGGATGGGGACAAGGGGAATGAACACTGAAGCTTTCTTT.

This rearrangement joins TRBV2 to TRBJ2-1; TRBD1 is a possible D gene (6 bases). The CDR3 covers 15 residues. The V end was cut by 6 bases, the J end by 2 bases, with 14 bases between. The germline gives CDR1 SNHLY, CDR2 FYNNEI. Written as DNA, the CDR3 is TGTGCCAGCAGCTACCAGGGGTCAGCCTACAATGAGCAGTTCTTC. Translating gives CASSYQGSAYNEQFF. The full variable domain, completed using reference TRBV2 and TRBJ2-1, is EPEVTQTPSHQVTQMGQEVILRCVPISNHLYFYWYRQILGQKVEFLVSFYNNEISEKSEIFDDQFSVERPDGSNFTLKIRSTKLEDSAMYFCASSYQGSAYNEQFFGPGTRLTVL.

The CDR3, as DNA: TGTGCCAGCAGCTTCGGGAGCGGGAGGAACTCCTACGAGCAGTACTTC. As protein: CASSFGSGRNSYEQYF. The rearrangement uses TRBV7-9 and TRBJ2-7; TRBD2 matches 9 bases. Germline V CDR1 and CDR2: SEHNR, FQNEAQ (reference sequence). Unmatched junction bases numbered 6, after V lost 3 bases and J lost 0 bases. The CDR3 has 16 amino acids.

This clone was detected only a few times. The chain uses TRBV21-1 and TRBJ1-5; the table names TRBD1, a call not compared with the DNA. TRBV21-1 is a listed pseudogene. The CDR3 runs to 13 residues. The CDR3 DNA reads TGTGCCAGCACACAAGGGGGCCACCAGCCCCAGCATTTT. This gives the protein CASTQGGHQPQHF.

On this clone: Other DNA sequences from this sample encode an identical CDR3 as well. The J gene is TRBJ2-7, the V gene TRBV7-2; D is undetermined. The CDR3 consists of 12 residues. With 1 base removed from V and 4 bases from J, the gap between germline ends came to 5 bases. Looked up from germline, CDR1 is SGHTA and CDR2 is FQGNSA. The CDR3 loop is CASSLVSYEQYF. DNA of the CDR3: TGTGCCAGCAGCTTAGTTTCGTACGAGCAGTACTTC. Supplemented by reference TRBV7-2 and TRBJ2-7, the full variable domain reads GAGVSQSPSNKVTEKGKDVELRCDPISGHTALYWYRQSLGQGLEFLIYFQGNSAPDKSGLPSDRFSAERTGGSVSTLTIQRTQQEDSAVYLCASSLVSYEQYFGPGTRLTVT.

This sequence joins TRBV6-6 and TRBJ2-1, with D perhaps assigned TRBD1 or TRBD2 (5 bases each). CDR1 is MNHNY, CDR2 SVGAGI, per germline (reference sequence). CDR3 length equals 14 residues. Trimming left V 2 bases short and J 5 bases short, with 10 bases between. CDR3 region: CASSYGGMNNEQFF. CDR3 bases: TGTGCCAGCAGTTACGGGGGAATGAACAATGAGCAGTTCTTC.

This clone turned up a few times. V usage is TRBV18 and J usage is TRBJ1-1, with 8 positions matching TRBD1. Losses at the gene ends were 4 bases for V and 3 bases for J; bases not matched to a gene: 7. Germline V gene sequence: CDR1 KGHSH, CDR2 LQKENI. CDR3 length: 15 residues. As DNA, the CDR3 is TGTGCCAGCTCACTAACAGGGGGAAGGGACACTGAAGCTTTCTTT. It specifies CASSLTGGRDTEAFF.

This clone was detected a few times. The V call is TRBV2, the J call TRBJ2-7; D unresolved. CDR1 and CDR2 from the germline V gene are SNHLY and FYNNEI. This CDR3 region has 12 residues. V was trimmed by 4 bases and J by 7 bases, leaving 11 bases between them. The CDR3 DNA reads TGTGCCAGCAGTGGGCTCTCCGGGGAGCAGTACTTC. Its translation is CASSGLSGEQYF.

The count of this clone is one. The chain is built from TRBV9 and TRBJ2-3; D is unresolved. Germline V gene sequence: CDR1 SGDLS, CDR2 YYNGEE. There are 15 residues in the CDR3. Between the trimmed V and J ends, which lost 4 bases and 0 bases, there was a span of 12 bases. CDR3 sequence: CASSPLAESTDTQYF. The CDR3 DNA reads TGTGCCAGCAGCCCACTCGCTGAGAGCACAGATACGCAGTATTTT.

V is TRBV5-6 and J is TRBJ2-3; TRBD2 matches at 10 bases. The CDR3 length is 15 residues. Per germline, CDR1 SGHDT and CDR2 YYEEEE. V lost 5 bases to trimming and J lost 1 base; unmatched junction nucleotides: 4. DNA of the CDR3: TGTGCCAGCAGGTCCGGACTAGCGGGCACAGATACGCAGTATTTT. Translated, it gives CASRSGLAGTDTQYF. Full variable domain (outside the CDR3, taken from reference TRBV5-6 and TRBJ2-3): DAGVTQSPTHLIKTRGQQVTLRCSPKSGHDTVSWYQQALGQGPQFIFQYYEEEERQRGNFPDRFSGHQFPNYSSELNVNALLLGDSALYLCASRSGLAGTDTQYFGPGTRLTVL.

This clone came up a few times. V gene TRBV19 combines with J gene TRBJ2-1; either TRBD1 or TRBD2 may supply D (6 bases each). V was trimmed by 6 bases and J by 7 bases, leaving 22 bases between them. Per the germline V gene, CDR1 is LNHDA and CDR2 is SQIVND (reference sequence). This CDR3 contains 16 residues. The chain's CDR3 is CASSPSSGLRGNEQFF. The CDR3 nucleotides read TGTGCCAGTAGCCCCTCCAGCGGGCTCAGGGGTAATGAGCAGTTCTTC.

The sample holds a few counts of this clone. The gene calls are TRBV7-8 and TRBJ1-1, with 8 bases aligning to TRBD1. V shed 5 bases, J shed 2 bases, and the junction held 7 bases outside the gene matches. CDR3 length equals 15 residues. CDR1 is SGHVS and CDR2 is FQNEAQ in the germline V gene. The CDR3 reads CASSPLTGANTEAFF. CDR3 nucleotide sequence: TGTGCCAGCAGCCCATTGACAGGGGCTAACACTGAAGCTTTCTTT.

In its sample, this clone was seen a few times. The rearrangement links TRBV11-2 to TRBJ2-3; 10 nucleotides line up with TRBD2. Looked up from germline, CDR1 is SGHAT and CDR2 is FQNNGV. The CDR3 consists of 17 residues. V trimming: 1 base; J trimming: 4 bases; junction bases outside the gene matches: 8. The CDR3 loop is CASSLGLLAGVADTQYF. The CDR3 DNA is TGTGCCAGCAGCTTAGGTCTTCTAGCGGGAGTTGCAGATACGCAGTATTTT.

Points on this clone: This CDR3 is also generated by other DNA sequences in the sample. This chain uses TRBV5-4 with TRBJ2-1; D unclear. Germline CDR1 is SGHNT and CDR2 is YYREEE (reference sequence). The CDR3 extends over 11 amino acids. Trimming took 2 bases from V and 8 from J, leaving 5 bases between them. Written as DNA, the CDR3 is TGTGCCAGCAGCTTAGACTATGAGCAGTTCTTC. Its translation is CASSLDYEQFF.

The table lists this clone with a few counts. This chain connects TRBV6-6 to TRBJ2-7; D may correspond to TRBD1 or TRBD2 (5 bases each). Trimming shortened V by 7 bases and J by 0 bases, and 16 bases separated the two germline ends. Germline lookup yields CDR1 MNHNY and CDR2 SVGAGI (reference sequence). The CDR3 totals 15 residues. In nucleotides, the CDR3 is TGTGCCAGCACCCCCCGGGACGGAAGCTCCTACGAGCAGTACTTC. Translation: CASTPRDGSSYEQYF.

The gene calls are TRBV7-2 and TRBJ1-1, with TRBD1 matching over 9 bases. Trimming at V came to 4 bases and at J to 5 bases, leaving 5 bases not matched to a gene. CDR1 is SGHTA, CDR2 FQGNSA, per germline. CDR3 length: 14 residues. This CDR3 is CASSSTGGQTEAFF. The CDR3 nucleotides are TGTGCCAGCAGCTCGACAGGGGGTCAAACTGAAGCTTTCTTT.

The chain couples TRBV7-2 to TRBJ1-3; no firm D call. Trimming shortened V by 2 bases and J by 0 bases, and 11 bases separated the two germline ends. Per the germline V gene, CDR1 is SGHTA and CDR2 is FQGNSA. The CDR3 has 16 residues. CDR3 loop: CASSLSRAFSGNTIYF. The DNA of the CDR3 is TGTGCCAGCAGCTTATCTAGGGCATTCTCTGGAAACACCATATATTTT. Complete variable domain (other parts from reference TRBV7-2 and TRBJ1-3): GAGVSQSPSNKVTEKGKDVELRCDPISGHTALYWYRQSLGQGLEFLIYFQGNSAPDKSGLPSDRFSAERTGGSVSTLTIQRTQQEDSAVYLCASSLSRAFSGNTIYFGEGSWLTVV.

This chain connects TRBV18 to TRBJ2-2, with D maybe TRBD1 (6 bases). The germline V gene has CDR1 KGHSH and CDR2 LQKENI. V was trimmed by 7 bases and J by 0 bases, leaving 9 bases between them. The CDR3 has 14 amino acids. In DNA form, the CDR3 reads TGTGCCAGCTTACAGGGCACGAACACCGGGGAGCTGTTTTTT. It yields the protein CASLQGTNTGELFF.

This sequence joins TRBV14 and TRBJ1-1; weak D call: TRBD1 (5 bases). V was cut by 6 bases and J by 1 base, with 15 bases left in between. This CDR3 spans 15 amino acids. CDR1 is SGHDN and CDR2 is FVKESK in the germline V gene. CDR3 nucleotides: TGTGCCAGCAGTCGCCACAGGTACTGGAACACTGAAGCTTTCTTT. Protein sequence: CASSRHRYWNTEAFF.

This clone was observed a few times. The chain joins TRBV7-8 to TRBJ2-3; weak D call: TRBD1 (6 bases). Deletions cut 5 bases from V and 2 bases from J, with 14 bases between. Germline CDR1 is SGHVS and CDR2 is FQNEAQ. The CDR3 sequence is 15 residues long. CDR3 sequence reads: CASSPRQANTDTQYF. CDR3 coding DNA: TGTGCCAGCAGCCCGCGACAGGCGAACACAGATACGCAGTATTTT.

This chain links TRBV28 with TRBJ2-5; 8 nucleotides agree with TRBD2. V was pared by 0 bases and J by 5 bases, with 2 bases of the junction left unmatched. CDR1 is MDHEN, CDR2 SYDVKM, per germline. The CDR3 covers 14 residues. The CDR3 region has the DNA TGTGCCAGCAGTTTATGGGCGGGAGGTGAGACCCAGTACTTC. It is translated as CASSLWAGGETQYF.

This clone has a handful of counts. The chain carries TRBV28 and TRBJ1-1; D is unresolved. The CDR3 spans 13 residues. Trimming took 8 bases from V and 4 from J, leaving 14 bases between them. Germline V CDR1 and CDR2: MDHEN, SYDVKM. The CDR3 sequence: CASGIGSGTEAFF. The CDR3 DNA reads TGTGCCAGCGGCATTGGGTCGGGCACTGAAGCTTTCTTT. The entire variable domain, with the rest obtained from reference TRBV28 and TRBJ1-1, is as follows: DVKVTQSSRYLVKRTGEKVFLECVQDMDHENMFWYRQDPGLGLRLIYFSYDVKMKEKGDIPEGYSVSREKKERFSLILESASTNQTSMYLCASGIGSGTEAFFGQGTRLTVV.